This T cell receptor beta chain was captured in a study of blood T cell repertoires in COVID-19. Study details: Sources were T cells, B-cell-depleted T cells, or PBMCs; the material itself was cDNA or gDNA.

Per germline, CDR1 MNHEY and CDR2 SMNVEV (reference sequence). The CDR3 has 14 residues. V dropped 3 bases and J dropped 8 bases, with 14 bases sitting between them. In the authors' methods: Using reference gene primer amplification, nucleated cell counts were estimated. Method: immunoSEQ multiplex PCR; TCRdb's copy keeps in-frame clones and lacks some. Clonal size and the V and J genes are those of that table, whereas D and trimming came from the DNA. Counted here are 350,000 or so clones, approximately 89% occurring once; the ten biggest clones make up roughly a tenth. Those enrolled in Seattle joined during active infection and were followed longitudinally afterward.

The V and J genes are TRBV27 and TRBJ2-1, with D unresolved. Input material: peripheral blood. The receptor's source is a woman younger than 45 with COVID-19, enrolled during active disease. The CDR3 coding sequence is TGTGCCAGCAGTTTTGACCGGGTGAACGATGAGCAGTTCTTC. It yields the protein CASSFDRVNDEQFF.